A single sample gave rise to the 8 T cell receptor beta chains below, sequenced in a study of regulatory T cells in long-lasting Graves disease. Building the TCR beta libraries relied on iRepertoire HTBI primers, and CDR3 regions underwent Arm-PCR. TCRdb processed the multiplex PCR reads anew with MiXCR; each CDR3 protein has one entry. Of fewer than 550,000 distinct CDR3 sequences in the sample, about a sixth were seen once. As for time point: newly diagnosed GD, antithyroid drugs for less than 3 months. The TCR library was made from RNA that had been extracted from PBMCs in TRIzol. These data also formed part of another study, on T cells in Graves' hyperthyroidism and ophthalmopathy.

The material was peripheral blood mononuclear cells (PBMCs), obtained at new diagnosis, from a patient treated with antithyroid drugs. These receptors all stem from a woman younger than 35 with Graves disease.

The chain is built from TRBV29-1 and TRBJ2-3; 13 bases line up with TRBD2. Unmatched junction bases numbered 7, after V lost 3 bases and J lost 1 base. CDR1 is SQVTM and CDR2 is ANQGSEA in the germline V gene. The CDR3 totals 17 residues. The chain's CDR3 is CSVDGLAGDLGTDTQYF. The CDR3 DNA follows: TGCAGCGTTGATGGACTAGCGGGAGATTTGGGCACAGATACGCAGTATTTT.

The chain joins TRBV9 to TRBJ2-2; 7 bases line up with TRBD2. After removal of 3 bases from V and 3 bases from J, the junction contained 8 bases not matched to a gene. This CDR3 comprises 16 residues. CDR1 SGDLS and CDR2 YYNGEE come from the germline V gene. DNA for the CDR3: TGTGCCAGCAGCGACCCTCCAGCGGGATACACCGGGGAGCTGTTTTTT. Translation: CASSDPPAGYTGELFF.

This clonotype was found a few times. The chain combines TRBV5-1 with TRBJ2-7, with a possible D match to TRBD2 (5 bases). V lost 7 bases to trimming and J lost 4 bases, with 18 bases between them. The CDR3 consists of 14 residues. Germline values: CDR1 SGHRS, CDR2 YFSETQ. CDR3 nucleotides: TGCGCCAGCTCCATGACTATCTGGATGTACGAGCAGTACTTC. It encodes CASSMTIWMYEQYF.

This clonotype was seen a handful of times. The chain combines TRBV9 with TRBJ2-1; D remains unclear. CDR1 is SGDLS, CDR2 YYNGEE, per germline. The CDR3 spans 15 residues. V dropped 3 bases and J dropped 8 bases, with 18 bases sitting between them. Here the CDR3 reads CASSGFAQRADEQFF. In DNA, the CDR3 is TGTGCCAGCAGCGGGTTCGCTCAAAGGGCCGATGAGCAGTTCTTC. Variable domain in full (rest from reference TRBV9 and TRBJ2-1): DSGVTQTPKHLITATGQRVTLRCSPRSGDLSVYWYQQSLDQGLQFLIQYYNGEERAKGNILERFSAQQFPDLHSELNLSSLELGDSALYFCASSGFAQRADEQFFGPGTRLTVL.

This clonotype has a count of ten or more. The chain employs TRBV5-1 and TRBJ2-1; D remains unclear. V lost 8 bases and J lost 6, with 9 bases in between. From germline, CDR1 is SGHRS and CDR2 YFSETQ. This CDR3 has 11 amino acids. CDR3 amino acids: CASSIINEQFF. DNA for the CDR3: TGCGCCAGTAGTATTATCAATGAGCAGTTCTTC.

This clonotype was detected many times. This chain connects TRBV14 to TRBJ2-1, with TRBD2 matching 10 bases. Germline-derived CDR1 and CDR2 are SGHDN and FVKESK. Trimming removed 2 bases from V and 9 bases from J; junction bases left unmatched: 10. There are 16 residues in the CDR3. The CDR3 loop reads CASSQTPGLASIEQFF. For the CDR3, the DNA is TGTGCCAGCAGCCAAACTCCGGGACTAGCGAGTATTGAGCAGTTCTTC.

The V and J genes are TRBV30 and TRBJ2-1; 8 positions match TRBD1. J was trimmed by 0 bases and V by 0 bases; bases with no gene match: 4. Germline CDR1 and CDR2: GTSNPN and SVGIG (reference sequence). The CDR3 spans 16 residues. The CDR3 region is CAWSVQGDSSYNEQFF. As DNA, the CDR3 is TGTGCCTGGAGTGTACAGGGGGACTCCTCCTACAATGAGCAGTTCTTC.

This clonotype appeared a few times. The gene calls are TRBV20-1 and TRBJ2-7; 12 nucleotides agree with TRBD2. The germline V gene has CDR1 DFQATT and CDR2 SNEGSKA (reference sequence). J was trimmed by 6 bases and V by 0 bases; bases with no gene match: 12. This CDR3 has 17 amino acids. The CDR3 DNA follows: TGCAGTGCTAGAGATGTACTAGCGGGGGGTGAAGTGCTCGAGCAGTACTTC. Its protein product is CSARDVLAGGEVLEQYF.